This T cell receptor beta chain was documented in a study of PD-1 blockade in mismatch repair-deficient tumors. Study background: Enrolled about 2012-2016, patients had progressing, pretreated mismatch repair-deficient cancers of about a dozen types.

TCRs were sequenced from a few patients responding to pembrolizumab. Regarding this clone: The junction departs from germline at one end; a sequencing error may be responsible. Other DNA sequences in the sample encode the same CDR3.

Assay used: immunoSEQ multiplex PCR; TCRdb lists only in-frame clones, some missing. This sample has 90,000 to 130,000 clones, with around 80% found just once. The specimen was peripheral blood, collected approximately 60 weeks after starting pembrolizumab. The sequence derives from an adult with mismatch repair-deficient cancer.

This chain's CDR3 is CASSSGQLYNQPQHF. The DNA for the CDR3 is TGCGCCAGCAGCTCGGGACAGCTCTACAATCAGCCCCAGCATTTT. This chain links TRBV7-8 with TRBJ1-5, with TRBD1 matching over 7 bases. Germline V lookup: CDR1 SGHVS, CDR2 FQNEAQ. The length of the CDR3 is 15 residues. The full variable domain, with the rest looked up from reference TRBV7-8 and TRBJ1-5, is GAGVSQSPRYKVAKRGQDVALRCDPISGHVSLFWYQQALGQGPEFLTYFQNEAQLDKSGLPSDRFFAERPEGSVSTLKIQRTQQEDSAVYLCASSSGQLYNQPQHFGDGTRLSIL.